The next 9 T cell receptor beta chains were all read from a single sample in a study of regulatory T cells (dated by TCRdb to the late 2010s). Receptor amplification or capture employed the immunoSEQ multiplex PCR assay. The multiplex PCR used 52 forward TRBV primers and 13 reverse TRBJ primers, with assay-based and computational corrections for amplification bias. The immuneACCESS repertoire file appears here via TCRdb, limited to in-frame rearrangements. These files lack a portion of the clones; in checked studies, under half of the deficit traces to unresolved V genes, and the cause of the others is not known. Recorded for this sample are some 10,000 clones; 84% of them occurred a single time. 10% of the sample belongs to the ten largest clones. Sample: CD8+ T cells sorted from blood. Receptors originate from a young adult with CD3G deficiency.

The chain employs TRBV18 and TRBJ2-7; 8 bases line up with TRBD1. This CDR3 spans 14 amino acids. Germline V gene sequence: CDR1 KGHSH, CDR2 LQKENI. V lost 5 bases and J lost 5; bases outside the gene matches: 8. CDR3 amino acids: CASSNGQGADEQYF. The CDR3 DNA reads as TGTGCCAGCTCAAACGGGCAGGGGGCCGACGAGCAGTACTTC.

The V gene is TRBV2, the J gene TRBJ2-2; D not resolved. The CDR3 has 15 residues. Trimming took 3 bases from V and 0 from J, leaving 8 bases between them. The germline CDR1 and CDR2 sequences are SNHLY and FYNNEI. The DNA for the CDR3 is TGTGCCAGCAGTGAGACGGGTCCGAACACCGGGGAGCTGTTTTTT. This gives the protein CASSETGPNTGELFF.

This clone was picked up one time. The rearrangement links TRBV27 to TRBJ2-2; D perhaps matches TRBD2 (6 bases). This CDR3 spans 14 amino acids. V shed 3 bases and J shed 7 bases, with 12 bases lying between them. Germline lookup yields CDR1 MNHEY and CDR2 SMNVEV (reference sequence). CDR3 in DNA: TGTGCCAGCAGTTTTGGAGGGTCGGGCGGGGAGCTGTTTTTT. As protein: CASSFGGSGGELFF.

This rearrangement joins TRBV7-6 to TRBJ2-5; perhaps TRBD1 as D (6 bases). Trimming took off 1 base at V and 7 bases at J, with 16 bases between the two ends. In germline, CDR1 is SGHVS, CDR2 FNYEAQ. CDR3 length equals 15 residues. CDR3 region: CASSLERGHSGTQYF. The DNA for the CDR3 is TGTGCCAGCAGCTTAGAACGGGGACACTCGGGGACCCAGTACTTC. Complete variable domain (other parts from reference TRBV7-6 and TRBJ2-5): GAGVSQSPRYKVTKRGQDVALRCDPISGHVSLYWYRQALGQGPEFLTYFNYEAQQDKSGLPNDRFSAERPEGSISTLTIQRTEQRDSAMYRCASSLERGHSGTQYFGPGTRLLVL.

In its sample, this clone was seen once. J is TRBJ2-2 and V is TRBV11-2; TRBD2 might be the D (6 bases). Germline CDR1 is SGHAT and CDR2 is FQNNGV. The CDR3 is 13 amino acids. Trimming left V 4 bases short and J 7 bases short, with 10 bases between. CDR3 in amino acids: CASSYRRGGELFF. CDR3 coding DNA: TGTGCCAGCAGCTATAGGCGGGGCGGGGAGCTGTTTTTT.

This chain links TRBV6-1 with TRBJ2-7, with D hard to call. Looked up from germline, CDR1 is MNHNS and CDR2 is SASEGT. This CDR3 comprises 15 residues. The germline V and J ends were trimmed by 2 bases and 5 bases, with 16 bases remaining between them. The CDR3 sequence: CASSEYDGQIDEQYF. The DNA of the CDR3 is TGTGCCAGCAGTGAATACGACGGCCAGATCGACGAGCAGTACTTC.

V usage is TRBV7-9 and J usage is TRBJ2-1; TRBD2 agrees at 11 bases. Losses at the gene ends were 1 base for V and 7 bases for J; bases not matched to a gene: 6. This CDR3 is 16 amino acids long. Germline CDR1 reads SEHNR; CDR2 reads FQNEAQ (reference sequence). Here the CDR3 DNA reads TGTGCCAGCAGCTTAGGATCAAGGACTAGCGGGAATGAGCAGTTCTTC. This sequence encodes CASSLGSRTSGNEQFF.

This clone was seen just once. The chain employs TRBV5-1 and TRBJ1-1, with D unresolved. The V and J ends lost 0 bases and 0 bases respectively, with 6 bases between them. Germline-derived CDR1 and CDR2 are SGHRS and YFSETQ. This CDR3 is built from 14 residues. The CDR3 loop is CASSLGSMNTEAFF. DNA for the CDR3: TGCGCCAGCAGCTTGGGCAGTATGAACACTGAAGCTTTCTTT.

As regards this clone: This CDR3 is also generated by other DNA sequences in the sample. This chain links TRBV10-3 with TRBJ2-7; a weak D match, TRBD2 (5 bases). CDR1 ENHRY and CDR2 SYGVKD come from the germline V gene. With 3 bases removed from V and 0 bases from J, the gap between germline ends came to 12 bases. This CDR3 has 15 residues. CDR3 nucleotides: TGTGCCATCAGTGACCCCGGACTGGGCTCCTACGAGCAGTACTTC. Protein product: CAISDPGLGSYEQYF.